A selection of T cell receptor beta chains follows, all from one sample in a study of cytomegalovirus exposure and HLA in healthy donors. The protocol was immunoSEQ multiplex PCR, while the TCRdb copy is restricted to in-frame clones and leaves out a portion. The sample contains about 80,000 clones, around 62% of which appear only once. The sequenced material came from PBMCs. The receptors come from a male donor in good health and CMV-seropositive. Each CDR3 is given with its conserved first and last residue. The D gene is left open where the match is weak. Size tells how often a clone was seen (once, few, many) or the class of an expanded clone, and some rows leave it out.

j_call clone_size d_call v_call cdr3_nt cdr3_aa
TRBJ1-2 - - TRBV5-1 TGCGCCAGCAGCCCCAAGGTGGCGGGAATAGGCTACACCTTC CASSPKVAGIGYTF
TRBJ1-2 - - TRBV2 TGTGCCAGCAGTGGAGGCGGGGCCCGCTATGGCTACACCTTC CASSGGGARYGYTF
TRBJ2-1 - - TRBV4-1 TGCGCCAGCAGCCATCCCTCCAGGGGTGAGCAGTTCTTC CASSHPSRGEQFF
TRBJ1-2 - - TRBV7-3 TGTGCCAGCAGGGGTGACAGCCAAGGGAGCTACACCTTC CASRGDSQGSYTF
TRBJ2-1 - TRBD2 TRBV11-3 TGTGCCAGCAGCTCCGGGACTAGCGGGGGCCCGGGGGAGCAGTTCTTC CASSSGTSGGPGEQFF
TRBJ2-5 few TRBD2 TRBV4-2 TGTGCCAGCAGCCAAGGGGTAGGGACTAGCGGCCAAGAGACCCAGTACTTC CASSQGVGTSGQETQYF
TRBJ2-1 few TRBD2 TRBV7-9 TGTGCCAGCAGCTTAAATGTCGGTAGCGGGAGCTATGAGCAGTTCTTC CASSLNVGSGSYEQFF
TRBJ1-5 - - TRBV18 TGTGCCAGCTCACCGGCAGACAATCAGCCCCAGCATTTT CASSPADNQPQHF
TRBJ1-1 - - TRBV5-6 TGTGCCAGCAGCTTTAGGGACACCCAGAACACTGAAGCTTTCTTT CASSFRDTQNTEAFF
TRBJ1-1 - - TRBV9 TGTGCCAGCAGCGTAGGAAGCTTGAACACTGAAGCTTTCTTT CASSVGSLNTEAFF
TRBJ2-1 - TRBD2 TRBV5-4 TGTGCCAGCAGCTTCGGGAGGGAGGATGAGCAGTTCTTC CASSFGREDEQFF
TRBJ1-5 - - TRBV5-3 TGTGCCAGAAGCTCGCCTAGGGGTCAGCCCCAGCATTTT CARSSPRGQPQHF
TRBJ1-1 - - TRBV19 TGTGCCAGTAGTACCCACAGAATCCGACCGCCGAACACTGAAGCTTTCTTT CASSTHRIRPPNTEAFF
TRBJ1-2 - - TRBV5-6 TGTGCCAGCAGCTTGGATGTGTCCGGGTATGGCTACACCTTC CASSLDVSGYGYTF
TRBJ2-5 - - TRBV19 TGTGCCAGTAGTATATCCGGGACAACGGAAGGGGAGACCCAGTACTTC CASSISGTTEGETQYF
TRBJ2-5 - TRBD2 TRBV19 TGTGCCAGTAGTATTCGACCGGGAGGGAGTAGAGAGACCCAGTACTTC CASSIRPGGSRETQYF
TRBJ1-2 - TRBD1 TRBV5-4 TGTGCCAGCACCAGACAGGGGTTCTATGGCTACACCTTC CASTRQGFYGYTF
TRBJ2-7 - - TRBV9 TGTGCCAGCAGCGTAGATCCAGGGGCCTCCCCCTACGAGCAGTACTTC CASSVDPGASPYEQYF
TRBJ1-1 - - TRBV7-9 TGTGGCAGCAGCTTAGCCTCGAACACTGAAGCTTTCTTT CGSSLASNTEAFF
TRBJ1-2 few - TRBV4-3 TGCGCCAGCAGCCAAGAGATTCAGGGCCCTAACTATGGCTACACCTTC CASSQEIQGPNYGYTF
TRBJ2-5 few TRBD2 TRBV5-6 TGTGCCAGCAGCGGGCTAGCGGGGGGTTACCAAGAGACCCAGTACTTC CASSGLAGGYQETQYF
TRBJ2-3 - TRBD2 TRBV5-1 TGCGCCAGCAGCAACCTACTAGCGGGACGACGGAGCACAGATACGCAGTATTTT CASSNLLAGRRSTDTQYF
TRBJ2-5 - - TRBV7-6 TGTGCCAGCAGCTTATCGGGGAAAGAGACCCAGTACTTC CASSLSGKETQYF
TRBJ2-2 few - TRBV2 TGTGCCAGCGAACTTAGCGGTACCGGGGAGCTGTTTTTT CASELSGTGELFF
TRBJ1-1 - - TRBV19 TGTGCCAGTAGCCGGGGATACACTGAAGCTTTCTTT CASSRGYTEAFF
TRBJ2-1 - TRBD2 TRBV7-8 TGTGCCAGCGAAAACACCGGGACTAGCGGAGGGGGGGGGCAGTTCTTC CASENTGTSGGGGQFF
TRBJ2-1 once - TRBV9 TGTGCCAGCAGCGTAGGGATGGCGGGACGTATACAAGATGAGCAGTTCTTC CASSVGMAGRIQDEQFF
TRBJ2-3 - TRBD2 TRBV7-6 TGTGCCAGCAGCCCCTCCGCGGGGGGTGGGGTCGGCACAGATACGCAGTATTTT CASSPSAGGGVGTDTQYF
TRBJ2-1 - - TRBV6-5 TGTGCCAGCAGTTACTCGCCTCTAGGTGAGCAGTTCTTC CASSYSPLGEQFF
TRBJ1-4 - - TRBV5-4 TGTGCCAGCAGCTTGGGGGGGGTACAGCGCAGTGAAAAACTGTTTTTT CASSLGGVQRSEKLFF
TRBJ1-2 - - TRBV6-5 TGTGCCAGCAGAGAGGGCGCCTCCTATGGCTACACCTTC CASREGASYGYTF
TRBJ2-2 few - TRBV14 TGTGCCAGCAGCCATAGTCAAACCGGGGAGCTGTTTTTT CASSHSQTGELFF
TRBJ2-7 - TRBD2 TRBV5-4 TGTGCCAGCAGCCCGACTAGCGGATCCTACGAGCAGTACTTC CASSPTSGSYEQYF
TRBJ2-5 - - TRBV7-9 TGTGCCAGCAGCAATTCATTGGACATTCAAGAGACCCAGTACTTC CASSNSLDIQETQYF
TRBJ2-1 - - TRBV10-2 TGCGCCAGCTCGCAGGACTATCACAATGAGCAGTTCTTC CASSQDYHNEQFF
TRBJ1-5 - - TRBV7-2 TGTGCCAGCAGCTTCAACGGGGGGCAGCCCCAGCATTTT CASSFNGGQPQHF
TRBJ2-2 - - TRBV27 TGTGCCAGCAGTTTGGATCCGACATTGAACACCGGGGAGCTGTTTTTT CASSLDPTLNTGELFF
TRBJ2-7 - TRBD2 TRBV5-6 TGTGCCAGCAGAGAAGCGGGAGGGTCCTACGAGCAGTACTTC CASREAGGSYEQYF
TRBJ2-5 few - TRBV5-1 TGCGCCAGCAGCTTACAGGGATTTGTTGAAGAGACCCAGTACTTC CASSLQGFVEETQYF
TRBJ2-7 - - TRBV5-1 TGCGCCAGCAGCTTCAGGACAAAAACCTACGAGCAGTACTTC CASSFRTKTYEQYF
TRBJ1-1 few - TRBV9 TGTGCCAGCAGCGTAGGATCTGTTGGGGGGAGGACTGAAGCTTTCTTT CASSVGSVGGRTEAFF
TRBJ2-3 - TRBD2 TRBV27 TGTGCCAGCCATGGGGGACTAACGAGAAGCACAGATACGCAGTATTTT CASHGGLTRSTDTQYF
TRBJ1-3 few - TRBV7-9 TGTGCCAGCAGCCCCCTACGAACTGGAAACACCATATATTTT CASSPLRTGNTIYF
TRBJ2-1 - - TRBV7-6 TGTGCCAGCAGCTTATCCGGGTACAATGAGCAGTTCTTC CASSLSGYNEQFF
TRBJ1-1 medium-sized - TRBV29-1 TGCAGCGTTGAAGGGGCGAAGGGGCCAAACACTGAAGCTTTCTTT CSVEGAKGPNTEAFF
TRBJ1-2 - - TRBV19 TGTGCCAGTAGTCCTCTCTCCGCCGGGAACTATGGCTACACCTTC CASSPLSAGNYGYTF
TRBJ1-2 - - TRBV30 TGTGCCTGGAGAGATCCGGGACTTTTATATGGCTACACCTTC CAWRDPGLLYGYTF
TRBJ1-5 few - TRBV6-5 TGTGCCAGCAGTCAAGGGGTAAATCAGCCCCAGCATTTT CASSQGVNQPQHF
TRBJ2-1 - - TRBV18 TGTGCCAGCTCACCCTCTCTGGCGGACAATGAGCAGTTCTTC CASSPSLADNEQFF
TRBJ1-2 - TRBD1 TRBV6-1 TGTGCCAGCAGCCCTTCCTACAGGGGGGGAGATGGCTACACCTTC CASSPSYRGGDGYTF
TRBJ2-1 - - TRBV2 TGTGCCCTTGAGGAGAGCTCCTACAATGAGCAGTTCTTC CALEESSYNEQFF
TRBJ2-7 - - TRBV5-1 TGCGCCAGCAGGGATTCTAGGCCCCCTCGCGAGCAGTACTTC CASRDSRPPREQYF
TRBJ2-7 - - TRBV11-3 TGTGCCAGCAGCTCATTAGCCAGGACACCGATTCGCTACGAGCAGTACTTC CASSSLARTPIRYEQYF